The source of this T cell receptor beta chain is a study of PD-1 blockade in classical Hodgkin lymphoma. The study, taken as a whole, reports: CD4+ TCR diversity, unlike CD8+, climbed significantly by C4D1. In newly diagnosed patients, baseline TCR diversity was reportedly below that of healthy donors. Diversity similar to that of newly diagnosed patients was seen at baseline in complete responders. The authors excluded patients who started nivolumab under 1 year after ASCT.

A note on this clone: Antigen: not known.

As to time point: cycle 4 day 1 (C4D1), after less than seven weeks of nivolumab. Exposure to brentuximab vedotin varied, and each patient had relapsed following autologous stem cell transplantation. The CDR3 contains 12 residues. V was pared by 3 bases and J by 4 bases, with 6 bases between. Germline V CDR1 and CDR2: SEHNR, FQNEAQ (reference sequence). Some clones are missing from TCRdb's copy, which holds only in-frame ones; the method was immunoSEQ multiplex PCR. The sample carries about 41,000 clones, 69% recorded once. Sequenced material: peripheral blood mononuclear cells (PBMCs), taken before the fourth cycle of nivolumab. V and J are TRBV7-9 and TRBJ2-5; no clear D. This TCR was recovered from a human donor with classical Hodgkin lymphoma. The CDR3 bases are TGTGCCAGCAGCTTTGTAGGAGAGACCCAGTACTTC. Residues: CASSFVGETQYF.